The clone carrying this TCR beta chain was counted many times. The CDR3 contains 17 residues. V shed 4 bases, J shed 0 bases, and the junction held 7 bases outside the gene matches. In germline, CDR1 is PRHDT, CDR2 FYEKMQ (reference sequence). The data originate from a study of molecular identifiers for immune sequencing clone quantification. TCRdb re-derived calls from the PCR reads in MiXCR, one entry per CDR3 protein. This sample has some 320,000 distinct CDR3 sequences, with about a fifth found just once. This TCR was recovered from a human donor in good health. Some libraries in this study had Jurkat cell RNA spiked in. The sequenced sample consisted of naive CD8+ T cells from blood, with Jurkat cell RNA spiked in. As for subset: FACS-sorted CD8+CD4-CCR7+CD45RA+ naive T cells. V usage is TRBV13 and J usage is TRBJ1-1, with 11 bases matching TRBD1. Here the CDR3 reads CASSSTGTGGLNTEAFF. For the CDR3, the DNA is TGTGCCAGCAGCTCTACCGGGACAGGGGGGTTGAACACTGAAGCTTTCTTT.